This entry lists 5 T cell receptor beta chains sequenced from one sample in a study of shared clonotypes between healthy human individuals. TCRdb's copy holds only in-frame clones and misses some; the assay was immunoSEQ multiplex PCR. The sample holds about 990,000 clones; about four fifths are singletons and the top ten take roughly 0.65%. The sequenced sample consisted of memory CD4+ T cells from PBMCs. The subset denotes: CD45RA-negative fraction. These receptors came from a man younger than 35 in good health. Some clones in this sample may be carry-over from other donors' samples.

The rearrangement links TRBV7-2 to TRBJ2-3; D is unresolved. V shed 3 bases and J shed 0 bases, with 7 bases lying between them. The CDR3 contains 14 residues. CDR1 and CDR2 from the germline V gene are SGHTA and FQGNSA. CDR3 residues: CASSFRESTDTQYF. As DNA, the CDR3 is TGTGCCAGCAGCTTCCGAGAAAGCACAGATACGCAGTATTTT.

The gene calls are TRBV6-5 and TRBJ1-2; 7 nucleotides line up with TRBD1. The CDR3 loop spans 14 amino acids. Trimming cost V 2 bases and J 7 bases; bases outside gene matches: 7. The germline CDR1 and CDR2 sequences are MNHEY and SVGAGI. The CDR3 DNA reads TGTGCCAGCAGTTACAGGGGGCGGGTTCGTGGCTACACCTTC. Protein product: CASSYRGRVRGYTF.

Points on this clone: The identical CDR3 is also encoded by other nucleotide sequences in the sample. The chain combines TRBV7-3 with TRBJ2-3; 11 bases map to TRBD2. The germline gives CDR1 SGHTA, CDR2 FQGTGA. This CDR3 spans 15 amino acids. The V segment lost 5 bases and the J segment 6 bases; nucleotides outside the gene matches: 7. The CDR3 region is CASSPRASGRDTQYF. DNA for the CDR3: TGTGCCAGCAGCCCAAGGGCTAGCGGGAGGGATACGCAGTATTTT.

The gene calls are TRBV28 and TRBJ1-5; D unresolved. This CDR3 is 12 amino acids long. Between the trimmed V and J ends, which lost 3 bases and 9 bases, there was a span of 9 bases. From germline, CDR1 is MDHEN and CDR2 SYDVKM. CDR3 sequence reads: CASSFSLGPQHF. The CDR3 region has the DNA TGTGCCAGCAGTTTTTCTCTAGGGCCCCAGCATTTT.

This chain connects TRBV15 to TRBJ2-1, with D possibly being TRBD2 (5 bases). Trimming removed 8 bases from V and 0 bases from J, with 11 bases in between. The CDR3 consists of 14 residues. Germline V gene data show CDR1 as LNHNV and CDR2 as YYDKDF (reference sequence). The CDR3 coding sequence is TGTGCCACCGGTACCGGAGGCTCCTACAATGAGCAGTTCTTC. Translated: CATGTGGSYNEQFF.